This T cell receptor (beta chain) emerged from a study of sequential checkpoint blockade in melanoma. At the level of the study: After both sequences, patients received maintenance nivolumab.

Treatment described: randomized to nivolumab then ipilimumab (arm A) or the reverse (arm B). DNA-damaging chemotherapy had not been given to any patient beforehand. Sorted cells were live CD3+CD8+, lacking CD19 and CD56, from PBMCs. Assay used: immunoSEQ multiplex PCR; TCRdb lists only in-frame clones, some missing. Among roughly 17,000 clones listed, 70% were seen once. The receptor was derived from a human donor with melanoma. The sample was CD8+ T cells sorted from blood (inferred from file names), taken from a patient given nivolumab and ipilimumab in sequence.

The CDR3 DNA sequence: TGTGCCAGCAGCTTGGACAGCAACACTGAAGCTTTCTTT. This translates into CASSLDSNTEAFF. The rearrangement joins TRBV13 to TRBJ1-1; tentative D call: TRBD1 (6 bases). Germline V gives CDR1 PRHDT, CDR2 FYEKMQ (reference sequence). CDR3 length: 13 residues. V lost 3 bases and J lost 2, with 7 bases in between.